This TCR beta chain was found in a study of T cells in pancreatic ductal adenocarcinoma (dated by TCRdb to the late 2010s). Study-wide context: Seeking insight into the adaptive T-cell response that arises naturally, the researchers examined how many CD8+ T cells infiltrated tumors of resected pancreatic ductal adenocarcinoma, where they sat, and what features they had, alongside the same properties of suppressive cells. The paper as a whole reports these results and caveats: Since most pancreatic cancer patients present with inoperable disease, the resected cohort was skewed toward the minority of patients who had early-stage disease. Comparisons of clonality between tumor and blood may be biased because tumors are enriched in CD45RO+ effector T cells rather than naive T cells, which biases the comparison toward lower diversity. More total productive templates and around 8-fold more unique clonotypes were found in blood samples than in tumor samples. T-cell clonality showed no significant difference between tumor and blood, with a mean clonality of around 0.12 in tumors and about 0.07 in blood.

The immunoSEQ hsTCRB kit was used to amplify TCR beta CDR3 regions from genomic DNA. High-throughput TRB CDR3 sequencing was performed on an Illumina HiSeq system. In the paper's pipeline: Sequencing reads were analyzed with the immunoSEQ software, and nonproductive sequences with premature stops or frame-shifts were excluded. To calculate repertoire clonality, Shannon entropy was normalized by log2 of the number of unique productive sequences, and that value was subtracted from one. What TCRdb holds here is the immuneACCESS table cut down to in-frame rearrangements. Part of the clones is not present; checked against another copy, under half of the missing clones reflect an unresolved V gene, and the others are unexplained. V and J calls and clone size come straight from that table; D and trimming were deduced from the DNA. Here the sample has tens of thousands of clones; about 92% occur a single time. Jointly, the top ten make up under 2.5% of the sample.

Looking up the germline V gene yields CDR1 MGHRA and CDR2 YSYEKL. V loses 4 bases of germline sequence and J loses 3 bases, and the interval between the two ends is 9 bases. The CDR3 spans 13 residues, from the cysteine through the phenylalanine. Only the CDR3 portion is preserved as DNA: 39 bases, with reading frame beginning at the first base. About this clone: Its recognized antigen is unknown. Per-base quality was not reported, and no clone a single base away is much larger than it.

Selected pancreatic ductal adenocarcinoma patients had undergone surgery without neoadjuvant therapy. Peripheral blood was collected in heparin tubes, from which PBMCs were isolated by histopaque density gradient and cryopreserved in about 10% DMSO. Using the DNeasy Blood and Tissue Kit with Proteinase K and RNase treatment, genomic DNA was extracted from 7 PBMC and roughly ten flash-frozen tumor specimens. The sequencing input was PBMCs. This TCR came from a human donor with pancreatic ductal adenocarcinoma. Recombination linked TRBV4-1 to TRBJ1-2; the D segment cannot be called with confidence. The sequenced DNA is TGCGCCAGCAGCCTGGCGGTGGACTATGGCTACACCTTC. This is translated as CASSLAVDYGYTF.